The entry below gives a single T cell receptor beta chain sequence along with its context. Every patient experienced relapse after autologous stem cell transplantation, and brentuximab vedotin exposure varied. Libraries were prepared by immunoSEQ multiplex PCR; TCRdb keeps only in-frame clonotypes and omits some of them. The sample includes about 26,000 clones, over 60% of them seen just once. The sample comes from a study of PD-1 blockade in classical Hodgkin lymphoma. The CDR3 covers 15 residues. Trimming pared 0 bases from V and 0 bases from J, leaving 8 bases between. Germline V gene sequence: CDR1 SGHRS, CDR2 YFSETQ.

The chain links TRBV5-1 to TRBJ2-3; D is unresolved. The TCR comes from a human donor with classical Hodgkin lymphoma. The specimen comprised peripheral blood mononuclear cells (PBMCs), sampled before the second cycle of nivolumab. Written as DNA, the CDR3 is TGCGCCAGCAGCTTGGAGGGCCGGAGCACAGATACGCAGTATTTT. It yields the protein CASSLEGRSTDTQYF.